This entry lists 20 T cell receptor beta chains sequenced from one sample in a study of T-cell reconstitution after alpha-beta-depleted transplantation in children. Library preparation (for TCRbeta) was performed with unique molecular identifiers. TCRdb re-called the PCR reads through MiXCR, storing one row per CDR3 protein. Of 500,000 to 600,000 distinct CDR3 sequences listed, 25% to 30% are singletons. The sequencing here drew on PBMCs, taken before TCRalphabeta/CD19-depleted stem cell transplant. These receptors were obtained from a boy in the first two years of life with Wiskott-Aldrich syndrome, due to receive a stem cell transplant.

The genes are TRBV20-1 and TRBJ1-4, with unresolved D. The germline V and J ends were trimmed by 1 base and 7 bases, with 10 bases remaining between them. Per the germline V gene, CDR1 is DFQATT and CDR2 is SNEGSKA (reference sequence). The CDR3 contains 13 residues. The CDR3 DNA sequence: TGCAGTGCTAGAGGGAGAGGGATTGAAAAACTGTTTTTT. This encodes CSARGRGIEKLFF.

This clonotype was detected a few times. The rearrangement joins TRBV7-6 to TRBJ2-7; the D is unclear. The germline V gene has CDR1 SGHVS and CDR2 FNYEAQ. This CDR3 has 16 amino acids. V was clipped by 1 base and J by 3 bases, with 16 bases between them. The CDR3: CASSLEYKGRSYEQYF. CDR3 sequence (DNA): TGTGCCAGCAGCTTAGAGTACAAGGGCCGAAGCTACGAGCAGTACTTC.

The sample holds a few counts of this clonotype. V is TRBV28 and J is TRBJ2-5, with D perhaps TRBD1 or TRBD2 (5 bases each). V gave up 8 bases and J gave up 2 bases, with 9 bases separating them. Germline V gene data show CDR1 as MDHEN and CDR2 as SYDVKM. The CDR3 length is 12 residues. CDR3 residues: CASGGAQETQYF. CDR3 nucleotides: TGTGCCAGCGGGGGTGCTCAAGAGACCCAGTACTTC.

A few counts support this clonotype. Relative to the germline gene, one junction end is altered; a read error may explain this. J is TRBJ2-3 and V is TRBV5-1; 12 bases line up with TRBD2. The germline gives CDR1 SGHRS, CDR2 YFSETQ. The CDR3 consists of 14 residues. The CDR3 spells CASSLTSGRDTQYF. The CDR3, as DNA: TGTGCCAGCAGTTTAACTAGCGGGAGGGATACGCAGTATTTT.

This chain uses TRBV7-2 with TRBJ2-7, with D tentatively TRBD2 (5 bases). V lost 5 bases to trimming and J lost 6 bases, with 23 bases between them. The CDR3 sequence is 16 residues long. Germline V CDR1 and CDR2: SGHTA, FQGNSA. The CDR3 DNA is TGTGCCAGCAGCCCGTGGGTGGCGGGCCTCAGCCCCGAGCAGTACTTC. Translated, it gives CASSPWVAGLSPEQYF.

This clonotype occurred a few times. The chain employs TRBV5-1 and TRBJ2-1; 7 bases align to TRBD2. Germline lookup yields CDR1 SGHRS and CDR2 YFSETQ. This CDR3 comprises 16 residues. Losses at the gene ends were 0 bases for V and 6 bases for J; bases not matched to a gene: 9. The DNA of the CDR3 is TGCGCCAGCAGCTTGGTCGGAGCGGGACTCCCCAATGAGCAGTTCTTC. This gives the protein CASSLVGAGLPNEQFF.

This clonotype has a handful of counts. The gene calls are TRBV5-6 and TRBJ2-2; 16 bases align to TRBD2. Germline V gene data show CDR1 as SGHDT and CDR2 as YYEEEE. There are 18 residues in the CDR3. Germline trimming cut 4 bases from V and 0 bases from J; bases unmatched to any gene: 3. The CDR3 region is CASSIGTSGRANTGELFF. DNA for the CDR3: TGTGCCAGCAGCATCGGGACTAGCGGGAGGGCGAACACCGGGGAGCTGTTTTTT.

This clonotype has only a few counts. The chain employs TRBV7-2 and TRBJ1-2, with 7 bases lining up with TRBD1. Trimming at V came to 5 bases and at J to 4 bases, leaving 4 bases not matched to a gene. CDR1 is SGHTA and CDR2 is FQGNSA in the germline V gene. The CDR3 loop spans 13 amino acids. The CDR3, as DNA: TGTGCCAGCAGCAATAGGGACAGCTATGGCTACACCTTC. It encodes CASSNRDSYGYTF.

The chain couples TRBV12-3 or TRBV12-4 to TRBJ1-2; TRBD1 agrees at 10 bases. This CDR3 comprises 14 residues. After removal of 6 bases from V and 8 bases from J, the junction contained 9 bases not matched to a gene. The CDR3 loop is CASSQAPTGGGYTF. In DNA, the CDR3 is TGTGCCAGCAGCCAAGCCCCGACAGGGGGCGGCTACACCTTC.

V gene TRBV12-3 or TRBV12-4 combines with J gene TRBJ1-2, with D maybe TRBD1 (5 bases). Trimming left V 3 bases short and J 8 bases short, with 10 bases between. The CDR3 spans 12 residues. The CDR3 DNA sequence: TGTGCCAGCAGTTTGGCAGGGAGAGGCTACACCTTC. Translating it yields CASSLAGRGYTF.

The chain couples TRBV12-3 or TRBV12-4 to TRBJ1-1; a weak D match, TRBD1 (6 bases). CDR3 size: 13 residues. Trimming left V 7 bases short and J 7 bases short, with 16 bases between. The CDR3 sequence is CASNPQGRGEAFF. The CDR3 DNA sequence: TGTGCCAGCAACCCACAGGGTAGGGGTGAAGCTTTCTTT.

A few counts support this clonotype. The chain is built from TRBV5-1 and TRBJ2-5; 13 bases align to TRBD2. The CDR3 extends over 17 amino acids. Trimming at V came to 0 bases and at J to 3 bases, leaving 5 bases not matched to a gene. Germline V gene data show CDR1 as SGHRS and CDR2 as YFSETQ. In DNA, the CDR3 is TGCGCCAGCAGCTTGGGACTAGCGGGAGGTGTAGAAGAGACCCAGTACTTC. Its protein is CASSLGLAGGVEETQYF.

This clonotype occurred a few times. CDR3 DNA: TGCAGTGCTAGAGATCCGACTAGCAGCACAGATACGCAGTATTTT. Protein sequence: CSARDPTSSTDTQYF. The chain employs TRBV20-1 and TRBJ2-3, with 7 bases identical to TRBD2. The CDR3 has 15 amino acids. Looked up from germline, CDR1 is DFQATT and CDR2 is SNEGSKA (reference sequence). V gave up 0 bases and J gave up 0 bases; unmatched junction bases: 3.

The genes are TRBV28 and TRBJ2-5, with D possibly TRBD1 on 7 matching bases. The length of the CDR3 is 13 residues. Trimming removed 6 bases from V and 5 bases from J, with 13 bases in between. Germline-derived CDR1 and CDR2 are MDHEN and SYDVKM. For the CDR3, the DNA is TGTGCCAGCAGATTGACAGGGAGGGAGACCCAGTACTTC. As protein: CASRLTGRETQYF.

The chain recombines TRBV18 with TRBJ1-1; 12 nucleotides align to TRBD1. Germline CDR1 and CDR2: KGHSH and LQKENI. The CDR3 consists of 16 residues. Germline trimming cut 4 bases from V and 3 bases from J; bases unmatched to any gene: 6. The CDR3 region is CASSQGQGAIDTEAFF. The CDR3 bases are TGTGCCAGCTCACAGGGACAGGGGGCAATAGACACTGAAGCTTTCTTT.

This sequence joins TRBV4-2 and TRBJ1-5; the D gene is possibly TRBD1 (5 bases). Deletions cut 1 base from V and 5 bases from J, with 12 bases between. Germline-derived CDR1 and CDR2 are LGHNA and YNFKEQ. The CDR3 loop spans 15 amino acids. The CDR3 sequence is CASSQGEQDDQPQHF. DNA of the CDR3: TGTGCCAGCAGCCAAGGAGAACAGGATGATCAGCCCCAGCATTTT.

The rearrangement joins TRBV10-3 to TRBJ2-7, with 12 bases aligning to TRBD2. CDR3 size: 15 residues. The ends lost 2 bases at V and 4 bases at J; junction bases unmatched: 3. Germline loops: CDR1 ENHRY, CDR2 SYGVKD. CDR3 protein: CAISERTSGDYEQYF. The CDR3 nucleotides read TGTGCCATCAGTGAGAGGACTAGCGGGGATTACGAGCAGTACTTC.

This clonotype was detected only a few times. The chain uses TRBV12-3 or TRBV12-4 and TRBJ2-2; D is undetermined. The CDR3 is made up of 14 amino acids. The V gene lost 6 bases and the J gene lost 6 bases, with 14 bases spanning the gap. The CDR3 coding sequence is TGTGCCAGCAGCTGGGTGCTGAGCGCCGGGGAGCTGTTTTTT. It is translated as CASSWVLSAGELFF.

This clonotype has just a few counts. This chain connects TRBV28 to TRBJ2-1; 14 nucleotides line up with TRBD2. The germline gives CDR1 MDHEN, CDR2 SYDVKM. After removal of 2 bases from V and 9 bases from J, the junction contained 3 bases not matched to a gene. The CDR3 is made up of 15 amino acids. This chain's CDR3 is CASSLPGLAGAEQFF. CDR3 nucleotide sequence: TGTGCCAGCAGTTTACCGGGACTAGCGGGAGCTGAGCAGTTCTTC.

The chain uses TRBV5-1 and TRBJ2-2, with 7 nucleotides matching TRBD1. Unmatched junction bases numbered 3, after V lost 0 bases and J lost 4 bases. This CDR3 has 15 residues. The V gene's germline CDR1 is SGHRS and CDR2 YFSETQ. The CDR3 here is CASSLAGQSTGELFF. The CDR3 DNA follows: TGCGCCAGCAGCTTGGCGGGACAGAGCACCGGGGAGCTGTTTTTT.